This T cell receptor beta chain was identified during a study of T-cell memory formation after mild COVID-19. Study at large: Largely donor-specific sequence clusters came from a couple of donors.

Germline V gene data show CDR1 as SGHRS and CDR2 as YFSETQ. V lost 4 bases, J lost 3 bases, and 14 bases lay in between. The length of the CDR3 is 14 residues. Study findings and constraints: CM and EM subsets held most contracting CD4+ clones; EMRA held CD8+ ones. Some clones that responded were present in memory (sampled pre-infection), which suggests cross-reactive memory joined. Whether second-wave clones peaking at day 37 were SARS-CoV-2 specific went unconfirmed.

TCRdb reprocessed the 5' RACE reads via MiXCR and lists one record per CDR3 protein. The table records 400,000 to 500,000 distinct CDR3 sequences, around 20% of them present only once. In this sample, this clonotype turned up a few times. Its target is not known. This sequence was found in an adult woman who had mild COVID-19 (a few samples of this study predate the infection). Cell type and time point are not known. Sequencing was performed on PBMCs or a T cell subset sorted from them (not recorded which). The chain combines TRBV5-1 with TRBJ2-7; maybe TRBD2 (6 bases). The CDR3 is CASSAGTLNYEQYF. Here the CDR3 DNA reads TGCGCCAGCAGCGCCGGGACTCTAAACTACGAGCAGTACTTC.